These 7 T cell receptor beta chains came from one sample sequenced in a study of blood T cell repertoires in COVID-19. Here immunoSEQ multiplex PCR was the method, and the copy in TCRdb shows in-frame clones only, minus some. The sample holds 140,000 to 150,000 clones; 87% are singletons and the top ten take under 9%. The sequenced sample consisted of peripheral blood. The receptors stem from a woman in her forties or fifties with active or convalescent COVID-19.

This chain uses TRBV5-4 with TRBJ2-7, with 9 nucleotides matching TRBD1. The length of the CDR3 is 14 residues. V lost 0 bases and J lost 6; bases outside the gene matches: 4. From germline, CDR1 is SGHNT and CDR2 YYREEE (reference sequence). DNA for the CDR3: TGTGCCAGCAGCTTGGAGGGACAGGGTGTCGAGCAGTACTTC. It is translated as CASSLEGQGVEQYF. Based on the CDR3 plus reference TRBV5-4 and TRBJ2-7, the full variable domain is ETGVTQSPTHLIKTRGQQVTLRCSSQSGHNTVSWYQQALGQGPQFIFQYYREEENGRGNFPPRFSGLQFPNYSSELNVNALELDDSALYLCASSLEGQGVEQYFGPGTRLTVT.

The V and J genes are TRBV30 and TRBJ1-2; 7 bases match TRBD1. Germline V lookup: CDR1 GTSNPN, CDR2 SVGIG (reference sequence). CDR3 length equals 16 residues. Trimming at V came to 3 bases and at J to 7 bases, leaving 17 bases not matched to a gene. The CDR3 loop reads CAWSLNPKTGYAGYTF. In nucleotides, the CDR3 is TGTGCCTGGAGCCTAAACCCTAAGACAGGGTACGCTGGCTACACCTTC.

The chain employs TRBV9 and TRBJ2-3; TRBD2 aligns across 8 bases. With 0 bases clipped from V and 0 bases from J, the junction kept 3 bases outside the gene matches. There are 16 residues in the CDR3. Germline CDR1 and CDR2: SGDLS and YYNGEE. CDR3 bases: TGTGCCAGCAGCGTAGGGTCTAGCGGGAGCACAGATACGCAGTATTTT. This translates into CASSVGSSGSTDTQYF. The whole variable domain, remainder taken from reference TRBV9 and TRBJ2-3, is DSGVTQTPKHLITATGQRVTLRCSPRSGDLSVYWYQQSLDQGLQFLIQYYNGEERAKGNILERFSAQQFPDLHSELNLSSLELGDSALYFCASSVGSSGSTDTQYFGPGTRLTVL.

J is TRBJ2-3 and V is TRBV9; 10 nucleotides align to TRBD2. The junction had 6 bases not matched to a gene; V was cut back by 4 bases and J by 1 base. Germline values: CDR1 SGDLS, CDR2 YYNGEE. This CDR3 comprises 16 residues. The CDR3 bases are TGTGCCAGCAGCCTTTGGACTAGCGGAGGCACAGATACGCAGTATTTT. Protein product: CASSLWTSGGTDTQYF. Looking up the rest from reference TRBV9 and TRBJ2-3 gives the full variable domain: DSGVTQTPKHLITATGQRVTLRCSPRSGDLSVYWYQQSLDQGLQFLIQYYNGEERAKGNILERFSAQQFPDLHSELNLSSLELGDSALYFCASSLWTSGGTDTQYFGPGTRLTVL.

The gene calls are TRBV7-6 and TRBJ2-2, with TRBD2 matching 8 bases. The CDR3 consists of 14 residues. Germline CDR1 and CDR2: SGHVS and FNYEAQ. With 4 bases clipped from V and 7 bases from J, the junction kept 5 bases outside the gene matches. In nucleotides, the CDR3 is TGTGCCAGCAGCTCCGGACTAGCTAGCGGGGAGCTGTTTTTT. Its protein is CASSSGLASGELFF.

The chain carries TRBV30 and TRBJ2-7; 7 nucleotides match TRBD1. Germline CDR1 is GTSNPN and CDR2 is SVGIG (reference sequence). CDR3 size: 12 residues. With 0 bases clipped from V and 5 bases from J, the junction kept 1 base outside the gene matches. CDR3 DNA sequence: TGTGCCTGGAGTGTAACAGGGGACGAGCAGTACTTC. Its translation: CAWSVTGDEQYF.

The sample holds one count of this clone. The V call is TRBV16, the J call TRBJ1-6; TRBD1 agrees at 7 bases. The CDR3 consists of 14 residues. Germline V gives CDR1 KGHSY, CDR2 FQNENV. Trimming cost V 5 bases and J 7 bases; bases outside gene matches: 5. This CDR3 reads CASSSAGGNSPLHF. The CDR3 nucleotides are TGTGCCAGCAGCAGCGCAGGGGGAAATTCACCCCTCCACTTT.